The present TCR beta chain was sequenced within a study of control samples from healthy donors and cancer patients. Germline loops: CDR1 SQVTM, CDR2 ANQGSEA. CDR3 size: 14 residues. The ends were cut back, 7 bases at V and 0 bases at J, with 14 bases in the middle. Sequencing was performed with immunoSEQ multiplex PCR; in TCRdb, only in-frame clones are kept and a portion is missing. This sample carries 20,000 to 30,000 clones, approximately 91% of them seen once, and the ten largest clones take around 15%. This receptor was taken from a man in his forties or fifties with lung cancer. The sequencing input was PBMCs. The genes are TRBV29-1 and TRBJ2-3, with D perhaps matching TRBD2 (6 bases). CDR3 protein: CSGTTRISTDTQYF. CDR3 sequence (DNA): TGCAGCGGGACTACTAGAATTAGCACAGATACGCAGTATTTT.